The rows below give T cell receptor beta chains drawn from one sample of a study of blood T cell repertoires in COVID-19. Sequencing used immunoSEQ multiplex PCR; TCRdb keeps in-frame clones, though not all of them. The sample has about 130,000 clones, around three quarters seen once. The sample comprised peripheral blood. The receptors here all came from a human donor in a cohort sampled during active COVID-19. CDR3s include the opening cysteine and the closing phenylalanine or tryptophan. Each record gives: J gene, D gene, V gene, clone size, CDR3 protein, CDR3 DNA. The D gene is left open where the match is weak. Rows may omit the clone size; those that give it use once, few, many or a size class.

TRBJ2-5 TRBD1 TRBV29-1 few CSVPTGGETQYF TGCAGCGTTCCTACAGGGGGGGAGACCCAGTACTTC
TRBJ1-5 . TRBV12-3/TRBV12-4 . CASTSNQQPQHF TGTGCCAGCACTTCGAATCAGCAGCCCCAGCATTTT
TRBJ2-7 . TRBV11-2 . CASSLGSGAGYEQYF TGTGCCAGCAGCCTCGGGTCAGGGGCCGGATACGAGCAGTACTTC
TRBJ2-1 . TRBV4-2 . CASSLAGSRGNNEQFF TGTGCCAGCAGCCTCGCCGGGTCCCGGGGAAACAATGAGCAGTTCTTC
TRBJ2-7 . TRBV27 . CASSRGRGYEQYF TGTGCCAGCAGCCGGGGTAGAGGCTACGAGCAGTACTTC
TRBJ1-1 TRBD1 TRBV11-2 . CASSQIRGMGTEAFF TGTGCCAGCAGCCAGATCAGGGGGATGGGAACTGAAGCTTTCTTT
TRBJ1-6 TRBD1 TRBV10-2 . CASSDRQGAGNSPLHF TGCGCCAGCAGTGACCGACAGGGGGCTGGGAATTCACCCCTCCACTTT
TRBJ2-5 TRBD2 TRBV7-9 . CASSLAPSGGRETQYF TGTGCCAGCAGCTTAGCGCCTAGCGGGGGCCGGGAGACCCAGTACTTC
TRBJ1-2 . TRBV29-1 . CSVEASNYGYTF TGCAGCGTTGAAGCCTCCAACTATGGCTACACCTTC
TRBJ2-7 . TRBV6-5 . CASSYYRDLSSYEQYF TGTGCCAGCAGTTACTACCGGGATCTCTCCTCCTACGAGCAGTACTTC
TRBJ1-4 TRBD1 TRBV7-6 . CASSLAGQGTEKLFF TGTGCCAGCAGCTTAGCGGGACAGGGGACCGAAAAACTGTTTTTT
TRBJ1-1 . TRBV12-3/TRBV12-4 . CASSPGAGGAFF TGTGCCAGCAGTCCTGGAGCGGGGGGCGCTTTCTTT
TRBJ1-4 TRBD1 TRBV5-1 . CASSSSGRDSEKLFF TGCGCCAGCAGCTCCTCGGGCAGGGACAGTGAAAAACTGTTTTTT
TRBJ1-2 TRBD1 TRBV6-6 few CASSRDRGYTF TGTGCCAGCAGCCGGGACAGGGGCTACACCTTC
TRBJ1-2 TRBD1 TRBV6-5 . CASRFRDRLRYGYTF TGTGCCAGCAGATTCCGGGACAGACTTCGCTATGGCTACACCTTC
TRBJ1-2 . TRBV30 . CAGGPRLGYTF TGTGCGGGAGGGCCAAGACTTGGCTACACCTTC
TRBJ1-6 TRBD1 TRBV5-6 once CASSLNRGMDSPLHF TGTGCCAGCAGCTTGAACAGGGGGATGGATTCACCCCTCCACTTT
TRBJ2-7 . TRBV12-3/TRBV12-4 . CASSPTGNEQYF TGTGCCAGCAGTCCAACAGGGAACGAGCAGTACTTC
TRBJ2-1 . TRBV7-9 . CATPGSALNEQFF TGTGCCACGCCGGGGAGCGCCCTCAATGAGCAGTTCTTC
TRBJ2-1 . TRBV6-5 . CASSRGTAYNEQFF TGTGCCAGCTCTCGCGGGACAGCTTACAATGAGCAGTTCTTC
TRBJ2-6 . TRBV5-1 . CASSIDSSGANVLTF TGCGCCAGCAGCATTGACAGTTCTGGGGCCAACGTCCTGACTTTC
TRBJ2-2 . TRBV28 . CASSSHGGTNTGELFF TGTGCCAGCAGTTCACACGGGGGTACGAACACCGGGGAGCTGTTTTTT
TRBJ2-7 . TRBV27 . CASSLGRLSYEQYF TGTGCCAGCAGTTTGGGCCGCCTTAGCTACGAGCAGTACTTC
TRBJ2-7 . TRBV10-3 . CAISGQDNSYEQYF TGTGCCATCAGTGGCCAGGATAACTCCTACGAGCAGTACTTC
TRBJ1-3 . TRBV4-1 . CASSQDRDTIYF TGCGCCAGCAGCCAAGATCGAGACACCATATATTTT
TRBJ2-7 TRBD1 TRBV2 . CASSEGTGGPYEQYF TGTGCCAGCAGTGAGGGGACAGGGGGTCCCTACGAGCAGTACTTC